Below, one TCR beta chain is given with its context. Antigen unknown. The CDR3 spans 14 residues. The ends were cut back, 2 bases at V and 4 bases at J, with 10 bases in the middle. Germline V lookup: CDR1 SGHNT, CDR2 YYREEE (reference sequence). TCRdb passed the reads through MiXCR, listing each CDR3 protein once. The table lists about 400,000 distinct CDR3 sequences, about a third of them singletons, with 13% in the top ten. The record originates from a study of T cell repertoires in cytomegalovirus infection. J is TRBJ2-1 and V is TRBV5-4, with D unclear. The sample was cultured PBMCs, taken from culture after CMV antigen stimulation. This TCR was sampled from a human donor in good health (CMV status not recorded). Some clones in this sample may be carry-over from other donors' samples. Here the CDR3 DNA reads TGTGCCAGCAGCTTAATTGGTTTTTACAATGAGCAGTTCTTC. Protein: CASSLIGFYNEQFF.